This TCR beta chain comes out of a study of T cells in localized non-small cell lung cancer. V lost 7 bases and J lost 4, with 10 bases in between. Germline lookup yields CDR1 SNHLY and CDR2 FYNNEI. The CDR3 loop spans 12 amino acids. Clones were read by immunoSEQ multiplex PCR, and TCRdb kept only the in-frame ones, dropping some. Of 60,000 to 75,000 clones in the sample, around 81% are singletons; the top ten hold under 5%. V gene TRBV2 combines with J gene TRBJ2-5; D call uncertain. This TCR came from a man between 40 and 75 years old with stage II lung adenocarcinoma. The sample in question was PBMCs, obtained before any cancer treatment. The CDR3 nucleotides are TGTGCCAGCACCCGGCTAGGAGAGACCCAGTACTTC. Translating gives CASTRLGETQYF.